These 31 T cell receptor beta chains were sequenced from one sample in a study of T cells in Graves' hyperthyroidism and ophthalmopathy. TCR beta CDR3 region amplification was performed from RNA transcripts. The HTBI primer set drove a first-round RT-PCR of the TCR CDR3. In TCRdb, the multiplex PCR reads were re-called with MiXCR into one record per CDR3 protein. This sample has 400,000 or so distinct CDR3 sequences, with about 14% found just once. Sample: blood. The source is a woman aged 30 to 39 with Graves' ophthalmopathy.

CDR3: CASSISGTTGELFF. CDR3 DNA: TGTGCCAGTAGTATTTCGGGCACCACCGGGGAGCTGTTTTTT. The V and J genes are TRBV19 and TRBJ2-2, with D unclear. This CDR3 is built from 14 residues. V lost 3 bases to trimming and J lost 4 bases, with 9 bases between them. Germline V gene sequence: CDR1 LNHDA, CDR2 SQIVND (reference sequence).

The chain employs TRBV2 and TRBJ2-3; D is unresolved. V was shortened by 0 bases and J by 8 bases, with 3 bases between the two germline ends. Germline V lookup: CDR1 SNHLY, CDR2 FYNNEI. The CDR3 is 11 residues long. The CDR3 sequence is CASSEAGTQYF. CDR3 bases: TGTGCCAGCAGTGAAGCGGGTACGCAGTATTTT. Combining the CDR3 with reference TRBV2 and TRBJ2-3 gives the whole variable domain EPEVTQTPSHQVTQMGQEVILRCVPISNHLYFYWYRQILGQKVEFLVSFYNNEISEKSEIFDDQFSVERPDGSNFTLKIRSTKLEDSAMYFCASSEAGTQYFGPGTRLTVL.

Concerning this clonotype: A much larger clone lies one base from this, so it may be a read error. The chain carries TRBV5-8 and TRBJ2-2; D possibly matches TRBD1 or TRBD2 (5 bases each). Per germline, CDR1 SGHTS and CDR2 YDEGEE. The CDR3 is made up of 18 amino acids. With 0 bases removed from V and 3 bases from J, the gap between germline ends came to 18 bases. The CDR3 nucleotides are TGTGCCAGCAGCTTGGAAGGATCGGGACCAGCGCACACCGGGGAGCTGTTTTTT. It specifies CASSLEGSGPAHTGELFF.

This clonotype was detected a few times. The chain is built from TRBV7-9 and TRBJ2-7, with D tentatively TRBD2 (6 bases). Germline lookup yields CDR1 SEHNR and CDR2 FQNEAQ (reference sequence). The V and J ends lost 0 bases and 4 bases respectively, with 16 bases between them. This CDR3 has 16 residues. CDR3 DNA sequence: TGTGCCAGCAGCTTAGCAAGGACATGGGGAGGATACGAGCAGTACTTC. Amino acid sequence: CASSLARTWGGYEQYF.

In nucleotides, the CDR3 is TGCGCCAGCAGCTTGATTCCGGGTAATACTGAAGCTTTCTTT. This sequence encodes CASSLIPGNTEAFF. The rearrangement joins TRBV5-1 to TRBJ1-1; D gene ambiguous. The germline V gene has CDR1 SGHRS and CDR2 YFSETQ. CDR3 length: 14 residues. Trimming stripped 1 base from V and 5 bases from J, with 12 bases between.

This clonotype was counted only a few times. J is TRBJ1-2 and V is TRBV5-4; D is unresolved. Germline V gene sequence: CDR1 SGHNT, CDR2 YYREEE (reference sequence). The CDR3 length is 14 residues. Trimming took 5 bases from V and 1 from J, leaving 12 bases between them. The chain's CDR3 is CASRHPGINYGYTF. The CDR3 DNA sequence: TGTGCCAGCAGACATCCGGGAATTAACTATGGCTACACCTTC.

In this sample, this clonotype turned up a few times. The rearrangement joins TRBV20-1 to TRBJ2-7, with a possible D match to TRBD2 (6 bases). The CDR3 is 16 amino acids. Germline V gives CDR1 DFQATT, CDR2 SNEGSKA (reference sequence). V was trimmed by 0 bases and J by 1 base, leaving 16 bases between them. The DNA for the CDR3 is TGCAGTGCTAGAGACCCGAGGAGGGCCAGATCCTACGAGCAGTACTTC. Protein: CSARDPRRARSYEQYF.

About this clonotype: A much larger clonotype is one base distant, so this may be a read error. V and J are TRBV7-2 and TRBJ2-6; D is unclear. V lost 7 bases and J lost 0, with 10 bases in between. This CDR3 is 15 amino acids long. Germline CDR1 SGHTA, CDR2 FQGNSA. CDR3 protein: CASTKDFSGANVLTF. CDR3 DNA: TGTGCCAGCACCAAAGATTTCTCTGGGGCCAACGTCCTGACTTTC.

This clonotype came up a few times. A read error may be the cause here, since a much bigger clone is one base away. The rearrangement uses TRBV7-2 and TRBJ1-5, with D possibly TRBD1 on 6 matching bases. V lost 5 bases, J lost 2 bases, and 13 bases lay in between. This CDR3 comprises 15 residues. Per the germline V gene, CDR1 is SGHTA and CDR2 is FQGNSA. The CDR3 region is CASSQKGEGNQPQHF. CDR3 nucleotide sequence: TGTGCCAGCAGCCAGAAGGGGGAGGGCAATCAGCCCCAGCATTTT.

This chain links TRBV14 with TRBJ2-3, with unresolved D. V was clipped by 4 bases and J by 4 bases, with 6 bases between them. The CDR3 extends over 12 amino acids. Germline CDR1 is SGHDN and CDR2 is FVKESK. CDR3 loop: CASSLKPDTQYF. CDR3 nucleotides: TGTGCCAGCAGCCTTAAACCAGATACGCAGTATTTT.

The chain employs TRBV19 and TRBJ2-2; D might be TRBD1 (6 bases). The CDR3 contains 12 residues. Germline V gene lookup returns CDR1 LNHDA and CDR2 SQIVND (reference sequence). V gave up 7 bases and J gave up 3 bases, with 6 bases separating them. This CDR3 reads CASTGDTGELFF. The CDR3 DNA reads as TGTGCCAGTACAGGGGACACCGGGGAGCTGTTTTTT.

The sample holds many counts of this clonotype. The gene calls are TRBV18 and TRBJ1-6, with D possibly being TRBD1 (6 bases). The CDR3 covers 17 residues. Per the germline V gene, CDR1 is KGHSH and CDR2 is LQKENI. V was trimmed by 3 bases and J by 7 bases, leaving 19 bases between them. CDR3 nucleotides: TGTGCCAGCTCACCCGATGCGGGGGCTTGGGGAAATTCACCCCTCCACTTT. Its translation: CASSPDAGAWGNSPLHF.

This clonotype was picked up many times. This rearrangement joins TRBV6-5 to TRBJ2-3; D perhaps matches TRBD2 (5 bases). Germline V CDR1 and CDR2: MNHEY, SVGAGI. Trimming took off 2 bases at V and 3 bases at J, with 15 bases between the two ends. The CDR3 is 16 residues long. CDR3 in amino acids: CASSYLLSGGTDTQYF. The CDR3 DNA is TGTGCCAGCAGTTACCTTCTCAGCGGTGGAACAGATACGCAGTATTTT.

The chain links TRBV9 to TRBJ1-1; TRBD1 is a possible D gene (5 bases). The CDR3 is 13 amino acids. V lost 6 bases and J 3 bases, leaving 12 bases between the germline ends. CDR1 and CDR2 from the germline V gene are SGDLS and YYNGEE. This CDR3 reads CASTQGLDTEAFF. CDR3 bases: TGTGCCAGCACCCAGGGTTTGGACACTGAAGCTTTCTTT.

The chain is built from TRBV29-1 and TRBJ1-4; TRBD1 agrees at 7 bases. Germline CDR1 SQVTM, CDR2 ANQGSEA. CDR3 size: 17 residues. V was pared by 0 bases and J by 1 base, with 8 bases of the junction left unmatched. The CDR3 region is CSVEDRGQVRTNEKLFF. CDR3 nucleotides: TGCAGCGTTGAAGATCGAGGACAGGTCAGAACTAATGAAAAACTGTTTTTT.

The V gene is TRBV4-1, the J gene TRBJ2-7; D perhaps matches TRBD1 (6 bases). The CDR3 loop spans 15 amino acids. Germline-derived CDR1 and CDR2 are MGHRA and YSYEKL. V lost 5 bases and J 3 bases, leaving 17 bases between the germline ends. The CDR3 here is CASSAGQGPDYEQYF. The CDR3 nucleotides are TGCGCCAGCAGCGCCGGGCAGGGGCCGGACTACGAGCAGTACTTC.

Ten or more counts support this clonotype. This sequence may be a read error, since a much larger clone differs from it by one base. This chain joins TRBV30 and TRBJ2-7; 10 nucleotides align to TRBD1. The CDR3 has 13 amino acids. Germline-derived CDR1 and CDR2 are GTSNPN and SVGIG (reference sequence). The CDR3 reads CAWSPDRGHEQCF. CDR3 nucleotides: TGTGCCTGGAGTCCCGACAGGGGGCACGAGCAGTGCTTC.

This clonotype was seen repeatedly, ten times or more. The chain combines TRBV12-3 or TRBV12-4 with TRBJ2-1; 10 bases are a match to TRBD2. Trimming at V came to 4 bases and at J to 8 bases, leaving 8 bases not matched to a gene. This CDR3 contains 15 residues. For the CDR3, the DNA is TGTGCCAGCAGTTCCTTTAGCGGGGGGAGGGATGAGCAGTTCTTC. Its translation is CASSSFSGGRDEQFF.

This clonotype was recorded many times. The chain joins TRBV20-1 to TRBJ1-5; a possible D gene is TRBD1 (5 bases). V shed 5 bases and J shed 9 bases, with 20 bases lying between them. The germline V gene has CDR1 DFQATT and CDR2 SNEGSKA (reference sequence). CDR3 length: 14 residues. The CDR3 sequence: CSAGPRARGSPQHF. The CDR3 DNA sequence: TGCAGTGCTGGCCCCAGGGCCCGAGGTTCGCCCCAGCATTTT.

This clonotype was seen many times. This chain connects TRBV7-2 to TRBJ2-2; possible D gene TRBD2, 6 bases. The CDR3 is made up of 15 amino acids. Trimming removed 2 bases from V and 4 bases from J, with 11 bases in between. In germline, CDR1 is SGHTA, CDR2 FQGNSA. The CDR3 DNA is TGTGCCAGCAGCTTATCTAGCGTCTCCACCGGGGAGCTGTTTTTT. This codes for CASSLSSVSTGELFF.

This clonotype was counted ten times or more. The V call is TRBV6-1, the J call TRBJ2-7; possibly TRBD1 for D (6 bases). The CDR3 spans 13 residues. Trimming took 7 bases from V and 2 from J, leaving 12 bases between them. Germline CDR1 reads MNHNS; CDR2 reads SASEGT. CDR3 in DNA: TGTGCCAGCACCGGGACACCTGCCTACGAGCAGTACTTC. Its protein product is CASTGTPAYEQYF.

Many counts were recorded for this clonotype. The chain joins TRBV3-1 to TRBJ1-1; D gene ambiguous. V was trimmed by 6 bases and J by 1 base, leaving 6 bases between them. CDR1 and CDR2 (germline): LGHDT, YNNKEL (reference sequence). The CDR3 covers 12 residues. The DNA for the CDR3 is TGTGCCAGCAGAGATCCGAACACTGAAGCTTTCTTT. It is translated as CASRDPNTEAFF.

In this sample, this clonotype turned up a few times. The genes are TRBV19 and TRBJ2-1, with D tentatively TRBD1 or TRBD2 (5 bases each). Germline V gives CDR1 LNHDA, CDR2 SQIVND (reference sequence). The CDR3 runs to 14 residues. The germline V and J ends were trimmed by 5 bases and 0 bases, with 8 bases remaining between them. The CDR3, as DNA: TGTGCCAGTAGTGGGGGTCTCTCCTACAATGAGCAGTTCTTC. Translation: CASSGGLSYNEQFF.

The chain joins TRBV19 to TRBJ2-1; tentative D call: TRBD2 (6 bases). Trimming took 4 bases from V and 8 from J, leaving 18 bases between them. This CDR3 spans 15 amino acids. CDR1 and CDR2 (germline): LNHDA, SQIVND (reference sequence). DNA for the CDR3: TGTGCCAGTAGTACCGACCTGGACGGAGGGGATGAGCAGTTCTTC. It translates to CASSTDLDGGDEQFF.

This clonotype was seen a few times. This chain uses TRBV20-1 with TRBJ2-3; D may be TRBD1 (6 bases). The V gene's germline CDR1 is DFQATT and CDR2 SNEGSKA (reference sequence). V shed 1 base and J shed 7 bases, with 15 bases lying between them. The CDR3 length is 14 residues. CDR3 nucleotide sequence: TGCAGTGCTAGAGGGCAGGGGTCGGTATATACGCAGTATTTT. It yields the protein CSARGQGSVYTQYF.

The J gene is TRBJ2-7, the V gene TRBV6-5; TRBD2 aligns across 9 bases. The CDR3 sequence is 14 residues long. Germline trimming cut 2 bases from V and 9 bases from J; bases unmatched to any gene: 8. The germline V gene has CDR1 MNHEY and CDR2 SVGAGI. The CDR3 bases are TGTGCCAGCAGTTACGGCGGGGGGGGTAACGGGCAGTACTTC. Translating it yields CASSYGGGGNGQYF.

This clonotype was picked up a small number of times. CDR3 DNA sequence: TGTGCCAGCAGCTTATCCATCCCTAACTATGGCTACACCTTC. It translates to CASSLSIPNYGYTF. J is TRBJ1-2 and V is TRBV7-2; no clear D. Germline-derived CDR1 and CDR2 are SGHTA and FQGNSA. The CDR3 sequence is 14 residues long. V lost 2 bases and J lost 0, with 7 bases in between.

This clonotype was counted ten times or more. The rearrangement joins TRBV5-1 to TRBJ2-3; unclear D gene. The CDR3 runs to 13 residues. V dropped 4 bases and J dropped 0 bases, with 6 bases sitting between them. Germline assignment: CDR1 SGHRS and CDR2 YFSETQ. The CDR3 coding sequence is TGCGCCAGCAGCAGGATAAGCACAGATACGCAGTATTTT. Its protein is CASSRISTDTQYF. The variable domain in full, with the rest retrieved from reference TRBV5-1 and TRBJ2-3, is KAGVTQTPRYLIKTRGQQVTLSCSPISGHRSVSWYQQTPGQGLQFLFEYFSETQRNKGNFPGRFSGRQFSNSRSEMNVSTLELGDSALYLCASSRISTDTQYFGPGTRLTVL.

This clonotype was picked up many times. Here the CDR3 reads CASSLPFRGVLNTEAFF. The CDR3 DNA follows: TGTGCCAGCAGTTTACCTTTCCGGGGGGTACTGAACACTGAAGCTTTCTTT. The rearrangement uses TRBV12-3 or TRBV12-4 and TRBJ1-1; possible D gene TRBD1, 5 bases. The V and J ends lost 2 bases and 0 bases respectively, with 16 bases between them. The length of the CDR3 is 17 residues.

This chain joins TRBV9 and TRBJ1-4; 7 nucleotides agree with TRBD1. The CDR3 length is 16 residues. Germline V gene data show CDR1 as SGDLS and CDR2 as YYNGEE. V lost 1 base and J lost 3; bases outside the gene matches: 6. The CDR3 here is CASSVSSGTANEKLFF. The DNA of the CDR3 is TGTGCCAGCAGCGTAAGCTCCGGGACAGCTAATGAAAAACTGTTTTTT.

This clonotype was picked up a small number of times. The chain recombines TRBV19 with TRBJ2-1; D assignment may be TRBD1 or TRBD2 (6 bases each). V was trimmed by 3 bases and J by 1 base, leaving 10 bases between them. This CDR3 comprises 15 residues. Germline CDR1 reads LNHDA; CDR2 reads SQIVND (reference sequence). Here the CDR3 reads CASSIRGQSYNEQFF. Here the CDR3 DNA reads TGTGCCAGTAGTATCCGGGGGCAGTCCTACAATGAGCAGTTCTTC.